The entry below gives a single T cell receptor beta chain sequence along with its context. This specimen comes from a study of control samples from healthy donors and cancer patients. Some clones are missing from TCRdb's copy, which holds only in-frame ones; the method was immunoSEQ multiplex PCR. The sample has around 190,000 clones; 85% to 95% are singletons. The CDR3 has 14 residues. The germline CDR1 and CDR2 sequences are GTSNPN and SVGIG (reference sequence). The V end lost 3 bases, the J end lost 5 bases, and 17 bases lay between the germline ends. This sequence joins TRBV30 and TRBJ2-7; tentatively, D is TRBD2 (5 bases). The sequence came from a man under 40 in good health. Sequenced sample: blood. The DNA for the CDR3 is TGTGCCTGGAGCACACATAGCGCCCGAAACGAGCAGTACTTC. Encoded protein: CAWSTHSARNEQYF.